The next 25 T cell receptor beta chains were all read from a single sample in a study of neurological immune-mediated disorders. MiXCR was run by TCRdb on the 5' RACE reads, yielding one entry per CDR3 protein. Of tens of thousands of distinct CDR3 sequences listed, approximately 2.8% are singletons. The specimen sequenced was PBMCs. The source is a woman in her twenties or thirties with multiple sclerosis.

This clonotype was observed many times. The chain employs TRBV6-1 and TRBJ1-1; D is possibly TRBD1 (6 bases). Trimming removed 7 bases from V and 0 bases from J, with 12 bases in between. The CDR3 sequence is 14 residues long. Germline V gene lookup returns CDR1 MNHNS and CDR2 SASEGT. CDR3: CASTEGGLNTEAFF. DNA for the CDR3: TGTGCCAGCACCGAGGGGGGGCTGAACACTGAAGCTTTCTTT.

In this sample, this clonotype turned up many times. The J gene is TRBJ2-5, the V gene TRBV4-3; D is unclear. V lost 3 bases and J 2 bases, leaving 4 bases between the germline ends. Per the germline V gene, CDR1 is LGHNA and CDR2 is YSLEER. This CDR3 contains 12 residues. CDR3 in DNA: TGCGCCAGCAGCCATCCTCAAGAGACCCAGTACTTC. Encoded protein: CASSHPQETQYF.

The CDR3 sequence: CASSSTGVANVLTF. The CDR3 DNA reads TGTGCCAGCAGCTCAACGGGGGTGGCCAACGTCCTGACTTTC. The V gene is TRBV11-2, the J gene TRBJ2-6; TRBD2 might be the D (6 bases). Germline V CDR1 and CDR2: SGHAT, FQNNGV. The length of the CDR3 is 14 residues. V was trimmed by 4 bases and J by 6 bases, leaving 10 bases between them.

At least ten counts were recorded for this clonotype. This rearrangement joins TRBV5-1 to TRBJ2-7, with TRBD2 matching 15 bases. The trim removed 4 bases at V and 5 bases at J, leaving 4 bases unmatched. The germline V gene has CDR1 SGHRS and CDR2 YFSETQ. The CDR3 runs 15 residues. In nucleotides, the CDR3 is TGCGCCAGCAGCCCCGGGACTAGCGGGAGGAACGAGCAGTACTTC. This gives the protein CASSPGTSGRNEQYF.

This clonotype was observed many times. For the CDR3, the DNA is TGCGCCAGCAGCTCTCCCGCGGCTGCAGGGCCCGGCTATGAGCAGTTCTTC. Its translation: CASSSPAAAGPGYEQFF. The rearrangement joins TRBV4-3 to TRBJ2-1; D is possibly TRBD1 (5 bases). Trimming took 5 bases from V and 8 from J, leaving 25 bases between them. Per the germline V gene, CDR1 is LGHNA and CDR2 is YSLEER. The CDR3 length is 17 residues.

A note on this clonotype: A much larger clone sits a single nucleotide away, making a read error possible. The chain employs TRBV7-9 and TRBJ2-3, with D unresolved. Germline CDR1 is SEHNR and CDR2 is FQNEAQ (reference sequence). The CDR3 covers 12 residues. The chain's CDR3 is CASKQRTDTHYF. The CDR3 coding sequence is TGTGCCAGCAAACAACGCACAGATACGCATTATTTT.

By share, this clonotype counts as medium-sized. The J gene is TRBJ1-1, the V gene TRBV24-1; 8 nucleotides line up with TRBD1. CDR3 size: 11 residues. V shed 12 bases and J 13 bases; nucleotides not matched to a gene: 12. CDR1 and CDR2 from the germline V gene are KGHDR and SFDVKD. The CDR3 coding sequence is TGTGCCGCCTCAGGGGGCGATACGGTTTTCTTT. Translation gives CAASGGDTVFF.

This clonotype has a count of ten or more. J is TRBJ1-1 and V is TRBV20-1, with unresolved D. This CDR3 contains 12 residues. The germline V gene has CDR1 DFQATT and CDR2 SNEGSKA (reference sequence). The V and J ends lost 0 bases and 6 bases respectively, with 8 bases between them. CDR3 sequence reads: CSAREGKAEAFF. Here the CDR3 DNA reads TGCAGTGCTAGAGAGGGAAAAGCTGAAGCTTTCTTT.

This clonotype was counted many times. The gene calls are TRBV27 and TRBJ2-7; possibly TRBD2 for D (5 bases). Deletions cut 4 bases from V and 7 bases from J, with 20 bases between. Germline assignment: CDR1 MNHEY and CDR2 SMNVEV (reference sequence). The CDR3 length is 15 residues. The CDR3 nucleotides are TGTGCCAGCAGTTCTCCAGGAACCACCTCGGGGGAGCAGTACTTC. This translates into CASSSPGTTSGEQYF.

This clonotype was observed at least ten times. The J gene is TRBJ2-7, the V gene TRBV12-3 or TRBV12-4; 8 bases are shared with TRBD2. CDR3 length: 14 amino acids. V was pared by 5 bases and J by 2 bases, with 5 bases of the junction left unmatched. The DNA of the CDR3 is TGTGCCAGCAGTCCGACTAGCGCGACCTACGAGCAGTACTTC. Translation gives CASSPTSATYEQYF.

The table lists this clonotype with many counts. The chain has TRBV20-1 and TRBJ2-2; tentatively, D is TRBD2 (5 bases). The CDR3 consists of 13 residues. Germline V gives CDR1 DFQATT, CDR2 SNEGSKA (reference sequence). Trimming shortened V by 6 bases and J by 0 bases, and 8 bases separated the two germline ends. CDR3 region: CSAAGTNTGELFF. The DNA for the CDR3 is TGCAGTGCCGCCGGGACGAACACCGGGGAGCTGTTTTTT.

The table lists this clonotype with many counts. The chain has TRBV11-2 and TRBJ2-7; D possibly corresponds to TRBD1 (5 bases). V was trimmed by 2 bases and J by 0 bases, leaving 11 bases between them. CDR1 is SGHAT and CDR2 is FQNNGV in the germline V gene. This CDR3 is 15 amino acids long. Here the CDR3 reads CASSLSPQGSYEQYF. The CDR3 region has the DNA TGTGCCAGCAGCTTAAGTCCGCAGGGCTCCTACGAGCAGTACTTC.

This clonotype was seen at least ten times. The V and J genes are TRBV7-2 and TRBJ2-1, with D perhaps matching TRBD1 or TRBD2 (5 bases each). In germline, CDR1 is SGHTA, CDR2 FQGNSA. Trimming pared 5 bases from V and 8 bases from J, leaving 19 bases between. CDR3 length: 15 amino acids. The CDR3 DNA is TGTGCCAGCAGCCTCCGGGACCCACTTGGCGATGAGCAGTTCTTC. The encoded protein is CASSLRDPLGDEQFF.

This clonotype was observed at least ten times. The rearrangement links TRBV2 to TRBJ2-5; D call uncertain. The V gene's germline CDR1 is SNHLY and CDR2 FYNNEI. Trimming shortened V by 8 bases and J by 0 bases, and 7 bases separated the two germline ends. This CDR3 region has 12 residues. The CDR3 bases are TGTGCCAGCGCTAAAGACCAAGAGACCCAGTACTTC. Protein sequence: CASAKDQETQYF.

This clonotype was counted many times. The chain couples TRBV5-1 to TRBJ1-4; the D gene is possibly TRBD1 (6 bases). The CDR3 sequence is 15 residues long. CDR1 is SGHRS, CDR2 YFSETQ, per germline. The V gene lost 4 bases and the J gene lost 8 bases, with 18 bases spanning the gap. DNA of the CDR3: TGCGCCAGCAGCCGCCTCAGGGGCAAGGGGGAAAAACTGTTTTTT. Amino acid sequence: CASSRLRGKGEKLFF.

At least ten counts were recorded for this clonotype. The chain recombines TRBV20-1 with TRBJ2-1, with D uncertain. With 0 bases removed from V and 9 bases from J, the gap between germline ends came to 6 bases. The CDR3 totals 11 residues. Germline V CDR1 and CDR2: DFQATT, SNEGSKA (reference sequence). CDR3 region: CSARDRSEQFF. CDR3 DNA sequence: TGCAGTGCTAGAGATCGGAGTGAGCAGTTCTTC.

This clonotype was picked up many times. This chain connects TRBV25-1 to TRBJ1-3; a weak D match, TRBD1 (6 bases). CDR1 MGHDK and CDR2 SYGVNS come from the germline V gene. The CDR3 has 14 amino acids. Trimming cost V 8 bases and J 4 bases, with 15 bases left between them. The chain's CDR3 is CASDTGTSGNTIYF. In DNA, the CDR3 is TGTGCCAGCGACACAGGGACTAGCGGAAACACCATATATTTT.

This clonotype was observed at least ten times. The chain carries TRBV3-1 and TRBJ1-1, with D uncertain. The V gene lost 10 bases and the J gene lost 3 bases, with 9 bases spanning the gap. Germline V gene sequence: CDR1 LGHDT, CDR2 YNNKEL (reference sequence). The CDR3 has 11 amino acids. The CDR3 DNA sequence: TGTGCCACGGGAGGACACACTGAAGCTTTCTTT. The encoded protein is CATGGHTEAFF.

This clonotype came up many times. The genes are TRBV18 and TRBJ1-3; a possible D gene is TRBD1 (5 bases). There are 15 residues in the CDR3. Trimming cost V 4 bases and J 6 bases, with 16 bases left between them. From germline, CDR1 is KGHSH and CDR2 LQKENI. CDR3 residues: CASSLAGTEENTIYF. The CDR3 DNA reads as TGTGCCAGCTCACTGGCCGGGACGGAGGAAAACACCATATATTTT.

This clonotype was detected ten times or more. The chain carries TRBV12-3 or TRBV12-4 and TRBJ2-1; 10 positions match TRBD2. V lost 8 bases to trimming and J lost 10 bases; unmatched junction nucleotides: 14. This CDR3 comprises 15 residues. DNA for the CDR3: TGTGCCAGCGGGACCGCCCTAGCGGGAGATCAGGAGCAGTTCTTC. Protein product: CASGTALAGDQEQFF.

There are many counts of this clonotype. The CDR3 protein is CAIKNLNTEAFF. In DNA, the CDR3 is TGTGCCATCAAGAATTTGAACACTGAAGCTTTCTTT. The V gene is TRBV10-3, the J gene TRBJ1-1, with D unresolved. The CDR3 consists of 12 residues. The V end was cut by 7 bases, the J end by 0 bases, with 6 bases between. Germline CDR1 and CDR2: ENHRY and SYGVKD.

This clonotype has ten or more counts. The CDR3 DNA sequence: TGTGCCAGCACCGGACTAGCGGGACGCGCGGCAGATACGCAGTATTTT. Its protein is CASTGLAGRAADTQYF. The chain recombines TRBV5-6 with TRBJ2-3; 12 bases map to TRBD2. CDR1 and CDR2 (germline): SGHDT, YYEEEE. J gave up 4 bases and V 6 bases, and 9 bases lay outside the gene matches. The CDR3 contains 16 residues.

Ten or more counts support this clonotype. J is TRBJ2-3 and V is TRBV20-1; no clear D gene. The CDR3 covers 12 residues. Germline assignment: CDR1 DFQATT and CDR2 SNEGSKA (reference sequence). V shed 7 bases and J shed 0 bases, with 8 bases lying between them. CDR3 DNA: TGCAGTGACACGGACAGCACAGATACGCAGTATTTT. Translation: CSDTDSTDTQYF.

This clonotype appeared many times. This chain joins TRBV5-6 and TRBJ1-5; 7 nucleotides line up with TRBD1. The CDR3 has 13 amino acids. Germline V gene sequence: CDR1 SGHDT, CDR2 YYEEEE. J gave up 10 bases and V 4 bases, and 8 bases lay outside the gene matches. CDR3 sequence: CASSPGGGQPQHF. The CDR3 nucleotides read TGTGCCAGCAGCCCAGGGGGGGGCCAACCCCAGCATTTT.

This clonotype was recorded many times. The V call is TRBV5-1, the J call TRBJ2-7; D remains unclear. The CDR3 has 14 residues. V gave up 3 bases and J gave up 3 bases, with 13 bases separating them. Germline-derived CDR1 and CDR2 are SGHRS and YFSETQ. As DNA, the CDR3 is TGCGCCAGCAGCTCCCAGGCGGTCTACTACGAGCAGTACTTC. Amino acids: CASSSQAVYYEQYF.